The TCR beta chain described here comes from a study of metastatic and nonmetastatic thyroid tumors. The overall study: Repertoires were compared across blood and tumor or nodule tissue from malignant and benign thyroid patients. Study-wide points: A significant increase in TCR beta diversity was reportedly seen in malignant thyroid tumors relative to benign nodules, in blood and tumor.

This clone has at least ten counts. Its antigen is unknown. As handled by the study authors: Built for papillary thyroid cancer, a distant-metastasis classifier drew on CDR3 differences across clinicopathological groups. With MiXCR, TCRdb called clones anew from the PCR reads. TCRdb, rather than the study authors, made the V and J calls. The sample carries 50,000 to 70,000 clones, about 4% recorded once. No patient received treatment before thyroid surgery. The source material was blood. The TCR was taken from a female donor with papillary thyroid cancer or a benign thyroid nodule (not recorded which). Some clones in this sample may be carry-over from other donors' samples.

CDR3 sequence: CASSETRNTGELFF. CDR3 sequence (DNA): TGTGCCAGCAGTGAAACCAGGAACACCGGGGAGCTGTTTTTT. The rearrangement links TRBV2 to TRBJ2-2; D not resolved. This CDR3 contains 14 residues. V lost 2 bases and J 1 base, leaving 5 bases between the germline ends. Germline V CDR1 and CDR2: SNHLY, FYNNEI. The variable domain in full, with the rest retrieved from reference TRBV2 and TRBJ2-2, is EPEVTQTPSHQVTQMGQEVILRCVPISNHLYFYWYRQILGQKVEFLVSFYNNEISEKSEIFDDQFSVERPDGSNFTLKIRSTKLEDSAMYFCASSETRNTGELFFGEGSRLTVL.